Shown below are 18 T cell receptor beta chains from a single sample sequenced in a study of chemoradiotherapy in HPV16-positive cancers (dated by TCRdb to the early 2020s). Library preparation was by the immunoSEQ multiplex PCR assay. This is the immuneACCESS table as TCRdb keeps it, with only in-frame sequences that have V and J called. A part of the clones is gone; compared with another copy, unresolved V genes explain less than half, and the rest is unexplained. This sample holds about 9,200 clones; about 80% were observed only once. The ten most abundant clones make up roughly 10% of the sample. The material was obtained from a patient who underwent chemoradiotherapy. The receptors shown here come from a human donor with HPV-associated anogenital cancer.

This chain links TRBV28 with TRBJ2-7; D uncertain. V gave up 7 bases and J gave up 0 bases, with 16 bases separating them. Germline loops: CDR1 MDHEN, CDR2 SYDVKM. The CDR3 has 15 amino acids. The CDR3 loop is CASTPQTPISYEQYF. CDR3 nucleotides: TGTGCCAGCACCCCACAGACACCGATCTCCTACGAGCAGTACTTC.

Only a few counts were recorded for this clone. The chain carries TRBV6-6 and TRBJ1-3; D is undetermined. Germline values: CDR1 MNHNY, CDR2 SVGAGI (reference sequence). The V end was cut by 6 bases, the J end by 7 bases, with 7 bases between. The CDR3 length is 11 residues. Here the CDR3 DNA reads TGTGCCAGCAGACTGGGTAACACCATATATTTT. The encoded protein is CASRLGNTIYF.

The rearrangement links TRBV4-1 to TRBJ2-7; 7 positions match TRBD2. The germline V gene has CDR1 MGHRA and CDR2 YSYEKL. The junction had 5 bases not matched to a gene; V was cut back by 3 bases and J by 6 bases. The CDR3 spans 13 residues. The CDR3 sequence is CASSQGWGGEQYF. The CDR3, as DNA: TGCGCCAGCAGCCAGGGTTGGGGGGGCGAGCAGTACTTC.

This chain joins TRBV19 and TRBJ1-5; no reliable D call. The CDR3 loop spans 14 amino acids. V lost 3 bases and J 6 bases, leaving 12 bases between the germline ends. From germline, CDR1 is LNHDA and CDR2 SQIVND (reference sequence). This chain's CDR3 is CASSMVFGVQPQHF. For the CDR3, the DNA is TGTGCCAGTAGTATGGTTTTTGGAGTTCAGCCCCAGCATTTT.

The chain carries TRBV4-3 and TRBJ2-3, with 8 bases that match TRBD2. This CDR3 is 16 amino acids long. The ends lost 4 bases at V and 0 bases at J; junction bases unmatched: 6. Germline CDR1 reads LGHNA; CDR2 reads YSLEER. The CDR3 sequence: CASSLGSGGSTDTQYF. The CDR3 DNA is TGCGCCAGCAGCCTGGGAAGCGGGGGTAGCACAGATACGCAGTATTTT.

The CDR3 DNA sequence: TGTGCCAGTAAACCGGGACTAAGCACAGATACGCAGTATTTT. This gives the protein CASKPGLSTDTQYF. This sequence joins TRBV6-5 and TRBJ2-3; 7 bases agree with TRBD2. There are 14 residues in the CDR3. CDR1 MNHEY and CDR2 SVGAGI come from the germline V gene. The V gene end was trimmed by 9 bases and the J gene end by 0 bases; junction bases not matched to a gene: 6.

The rearrangement uses TRBV2 and TRBJ2-7; a possible D gene is TRBD2 (6 bases). Germline V gene sequence: CDR1 SNHLY, CDR2 FYNNEI. Trimming shortened V by 2 bases and J by 2 bases, and 16 bases separated the two germline ends. The CDR3 extends over 16 amino acids. Written as DNA, the CDR3 is TGTGCCAGCAGTGAACCGACCGGGGGAGGTACCTACGAGCAGTACTTC. Its translation is CASSEPTGGGTYEQYF.

This chain joins TRBV5-1 and TRBJ1-1, with 12 positions matching TRBD1. Germline values: CDR1 SGHRS, CDR2 YFSETQ. The CDR3 is 14 amino acids. The V segment lost 0 bases and the J segment 8 bases; nucleotides outside the gene matches: 2. CDR3 sequence: CASSLGGTGGEAFF. CDR3 sequence (DNA): TGCGCCAGCAGCTTGGGGGGGACAGGGGGCGAAGCTTTCTTT.

The rearrangement joins TRBV2 to TRBJ2-5; TRBD2 aligns across 9 bases. Trimming cost V 0 bases and J 5 bases; bases outside gene matches: 4. This CDR3 spans 15 amino acids. The germline gives CDR1 SNHLY, CDR2 FYNNEI. CDR3: CASSEAGGGAETQYF. In DNA, the CDR3 is TGTGCCAGCAGTGAAGCCGGCGGGGGGGCTGAGACCCAGTACTTC.

The gene calls are TRBV5-6 and TRBJ2-3, with a possible D match to TRBD1 (6 bases). V lost 1 base and J lost 1, with 10 bases in between. This CDR3 spans 15 amino acids. Germline V gene sequence: CDR1 SGHDT, CDR2 YYEEEE. CDR3 nucleotide sequence: TGTGCCAGCAGCTTGCAGGGGTGGGGCACAGATACGCAGTATTTT. Amino acid sequence: CASSLQGWGTDTQYF.

The rearrangement uses TRBV5-4 and TRBJ2-1; TRBD2 might be the D (6 bases). The germline gives CDR1 SGHNT, CDR2 YYREEE (reference sequence). The CDR3 totals 16 residues. The V gene lost 4 bases and the J gene lost 3 bases, with 17 bases spanning the gap. The CDR3 sequence is CASSLPGETYYNEQFF. The CDR3 DNA reads as TGTGCCAGCAGCCTCCCGGGGGAGACCTACTACAATGAGCAGTTCTTC.

This clone was detected once. This chain links TRBV7-9 with TRBJ1-2, with TRBD1 as a possible D gene (6 bases). V was trimmed by 5 bases and J by 0 bases, leaving 10 bases between them. This CDR3 has 14 amino acids. Per the germline V gene, CDR1 is SEHNR and CDR2 is FQNEAQ (reference sequence). The CDR3 nucleotides are TGTGCCAGCAGCGCGGGACAAGCTAACTATGGCTACACCTTC. Translation gives CASSAGQANYGYTF.

The chain carries TRBV5-1 and TRBJ2-6; TRBD2 aligns across 9 bases. Germline V gives CDR1 SGHRS, CDR2 YFSETQ. V lost 0 bases and J lost 0; bases outside the gene matches: 13. The CDR3 extends over 21 amino acids. DNA for the CDR3: TGCGCCAGCAGCTTGGAGGGACTAGCCGGGGGGATGAGCTCTGGGGCCAACGTCCTGACTTTC. Its translation is CASSLEGLAGGMSSGANVLTF.

The gene calls are TRBV9 and TRBJ1-1; no clear D gene. Germline V CDR1 and CDR2: SGDLS, YYNGEE. This CDR3 comprises 13 residues. The V end lost 0 bases, the J end lost 1 base, and 4 bases lay between the germline ends. In DNA, the CDR3 is TGTGCCAGCAGCGTAGGACCGAACACTGAAGCTTTCTTT. Its translation: CASSVGPNTEAFF.

This chain connects TRBV2 to TRBJ2-3, with 8 bases identical to TRBD2. The CDR3 has 13 residues. The V gene's germline CDR1 is SNHLY and CDR2 FYNNEI. CDR3: CGSSGEIGDTQYF. The CDR3 bases are TGTGGGAGTAGCGGGGAGATCGGGGATACGCAGTATTTT.

There are a few counts of this clone. The chain combines TRBV6-5 with TRBJ2-2; no reliable D call. V was trimmed by 0 bases and J by 6 bases, leaving 5 bases between them. The length of the CDR3 is 13 residues. From germline, CDR1 is MNHEY and CDR2 SVGAGI. The CDR3 bases are TGTGCCAGCAGTTACTCTTTCCCCGGGGAGCTGTTTTTT. This encodes CASSYSFPGELFF.

The rearrangement links TRBV30 to TRBJ1-2; D is undetermined. The CDR3 runs to 12 residues. V lost 0 bases to trimming and J lost 1 base, with 3 bases between them. CDR1 is GTSNPN, CDR2 SVGIG, per germline (reference sequence). The DNA of the CDR3 is TGTGCCTGGAGTGTGATTAACTATGGCTACACCTTC. Translation gives CAWSVINYGYTF.

V is TRBV21-1 and J is TRBJ1-5. TRBV21-1 is classified as a pseudogene. The CDR3 length is 16 residues. In nucleotides, the CDR3 is TGTGCCAGCAGCAGACCCCAGGGGACTGTTGTACAGCCCCAGCATTTT. This gives the protein CASSRPQGTVVQPQHF.